The rows below give T cell receptor beta chains drawn from one sample of a study of human T cells and chemical hapten exposure. MiXCR, run by TCRdb on the RACE reads, gives a single entry per CDR3 protein. The sample holds some 99,000 distinct CDR3 sequences, more than 7% seen once. The material sequenced was whole blood, taken in connection with sensitization to the hapten diphenylcyclopropenone (DPC). The receptors stem from a woman aged 40 to 50 with alopecia areata. Some clones in this sample may be carry-over from other donors' samples. The CDR3 runs from the conserved cysteine through the conserved F or W. The order of the fields is CDR3 DNA, CDR3 protein, J gene, CDR3 length, D gene, clone size, V gene. D genes are given only for firm matches. Only part of the rows carry a size: once, few, many, or a class if the clone is expanded.

CDR3nt: TGTGCCAGCAGCGCAGCGGGCTACTCCTACGAGCAGTACTTC
CDR3aa: CASSAAGYSYEQYF
j_gene: TRBJ2-7
len: 14
d_gene: .
abundance: few
v_gene: TRBV7-3

CDR3nt: TGTGCCAGCAGCTTACATAGCGGGGAGTTAGCCAAAAACATTCAGTACTTC
CDR3aa: CASSLHSGELAKNIQYF
j_gene: TRBJ2-4
len: 17
d_gene: TRBD2
abundance: .
v_gene: TRBV5-5

CDR3nt: TGTGCCAGCAGTTTGATTCTGTTAGAAGGCTACCAAGAGACCCAGTACTTC
CDR3aa: CASSLILLEGYQETQYF
j_gene: TRBJ2-5
len: 17
d_gene: .
abundance: many
v_gene: TRBV12-3/TRBV12-4

CDR3nt: TGTGCCAGCACCCCCGGCACAGATTTCACTGAAGCTTTCTTT
CDR3aa: CASTPGTDFTEAFF
j_gene: TRBJ1-1
len: 14
d_gene: .
abundance: .
v_gene: TRBV12-3/TRBV12-4

CDR3nt: TGCGCCAGCAGCCAAGTGAGGCAGGGGTTTCGGTCTGAAGAAAAACTGTTTTTT
CDR3aa: CASSQVRQGFRSEEKLFF
j_gene: TRBJ1-4
len: 18
d_gene: .
abundance: many
v_gene: TRBV4-3

CDR3nt: TGTGCCAGCAGTGCCCCGAGAAGCCCCTATGGCTACACCTTC
CDR3aa: CASSAPRSPYGYTF
j_gene: TRBJ1-2
len: 14
d_gene: .
abundance: many
v_gene: TRBV25-1

CDR3nt: TGTGCCAGCAGCCAAGAAAGGCGGACTGAAAAACTGTTTTTT
CDR3aa: CASSQERRTEKLFF
j_gene: TRBJ1-4
len: 14
d_gene: .
abundance: .
v_gene: TRBV4-2

CDR3nt: TGTGCCAGCAGCTACACCCAGATCTCCTACGAGCAGTACTTC
CDR3aa: CASSYTQISYEQYF
j_gene: TRBJ2-7
len: 14
d_gene: .
abundance: .
v_gene: TRBV5-6

CDR3nt: TGTGCCAGCAGCCAAGAAAATGAAGGGGGTAGCAATCAGCCCCAGCATTTT
CDR3aa: CASSQENEGGSNQPQHF
j_gene: TRBJ1-5
len: 17
d_gene: .
abundance: few
v_gene: TRBV4-2

CDR3nt: TGTGCCAGCGAGGGCTTAAACGCCCTGACTTTC
CDR3aa: CASEGLNALTF
j_gene: TRBJ2-6
len: 11
d_gene: .
abundance: .
v_gene: TRBV9

CDR3nt: TGTGCCAGCAGCTTCACTAGCGGGGATACGCAGTATTTT
CDR3aa: CASSFTSGDTQYF
j_gene: TRBJ2-3
len: 13
d_gene: TRBD2
abundance: many
v_gene: TRBV7-2

CDR3nt: TGTGCCAGCAGCCAAGCTTGGGACTATAATTCACCCCTCCACTTT
CDR3aa: CASSQAWDYNSPLHF
j_gene: TRBJ1-6
len: 15
d_gene: .
abundance: .
v_gene: TRBV3-1

CDR3nt: TGTGCCAGCAGTTACGCGGTAGCGGGGTCGCGCGAGCAGTACTTC
CDR3aa: CASSYAVAGSREQYF
j_gene: TRBJ2-7
len: 15
d_gene: TRBD2
abundance: many
v_gene: TRBV6-2/TRBV6-3

CDR3nt: TGTGCCAGCAGTTTAGGACGGGACAGGGTCGGACGCCGAGAGACCCAGTACTTC
CDR3aa: CASSLGRDRVGRRETQYF
j_gene: TRBJ2-5
len: 18
d_gene: TRBD1
abundance: many
v_gene: TRBV12-3/TRBV12-4

CDR3nt: TGTGCCAGCAGTCGGTGGTGGATGAACACTGAAGCTTTCTTT
CDR3aa: CASSRWWMNTEAFF
j_gene: TRBJ1-1
len: 14
d_gene: .
abundance: .
v_gene: TRBV12-3/TRBV12-4

CDR3nt: TGTGCCAGCAGCCCTCGACTAGCGGGGGGGTCTCGAGATACGCAGTATTTT
CDR3aa: CASSPRLAGGSRDTQYF
j_gene: TRBJ2-3
len: 17
d_gene: TRBD2
abundance: many
v_gene: TRBV7-2

CDR3nt: TGTGCCAGTAGTATCCAGGCAGGTCAGCCCCGGCATTTT
CDR3aa: CASSIQAGQPRHF
j_gene: TRBJ1-5
len: 13
d_gene: .
abundance: .
v_gene: TRBV19

CDR3nt: TGTGCCAGCAGTTACGGGGGGAACACCGGGGAGCTGTTTTTT
CDR3aa: CASSYGGNTGELFF
j_gene: TRBJ2-2
len: 14
d_gene: .
abundance: many
v_gene: TRBV6-2/TRBV6-3

CDR3nt: TGCGCCAGCAGCTTGGGGGTCACGGGGGATACGCAGTATTTT
CDR3aa: CASSLGVTGDTQYF
j_gene: TRBJ2-3
len: 14
d_gene: .
abundance: many
v_gene: TRBV5-1

CDR3nt: TGTGCCAGCAGCCAAGTCTGGACCCCCGTCTACGAGCAGTACTTC
CDR3aa: CASSQVWTPVYEQYF
j_gene: TRBJ2-7
len: 15
d_gene: .
abundance: few
v_gene: TRBV14

CDR3nt: TGTGCCAGCGCCGGGACTAGCGGTAACACCGGGGAGCTGTTTTTT
CDR3aa: CASAGTSGNTGELFF
j_gene: TRBJ2-2
len: 15
d_gene: TRBD2
abundance: many
v_gene: TRBV25-1

CDR3nt: TGTGCCAGCAGCCTTCAGGGGACCCTCTACGAGCAGTACTTC
CDR3aa: CASSLQGTLYEQYF
j_gene: TRBJ2-7
len: 14
d_gene: .
abundance: few
v_gene: TRBV3-1

CDR3nt: TGTGCCAGCAGCTCAGGACAGGGGGCGCTTACGTTGGGGCAGTACTTC
CDR3aa: CASSSGQGALTLGQYF
j_gene: TRBJ2-7
len: 16
d_gene: TRBD1
abundance: many
v_gene: TRBV11-2

CDR3nt: TGTGCCAGCAGCCAAAGGACCCTCGACACTGAAGCTTTCTTT
CDR3aa: CASSQRTLDTEAFF
j_gene: TRBJ1-1
len: 14
d_gene: .
abundance: many
v_gene: TRBV4-2

CDR3nt: TGTGCAAGTCGCTTACCGAGGGTTCACCTCAACACTGAAGCTTTCTTT
CDR3aa: CASRLPRVHLNTEAFF
j_gene: TRBJ1-1
len: 16
d_gene: .
abundance: many
v_gene: TRBV12-2

CDR3nt: TGTGCCAGCAGCGACCTGGGGGTGGCCGGGGAGCTGTTTTTT
CDR3aa: CASSDLGVAGELFF
j_gene: TRBJ2-2
len: 14
d_gene: .
abundance: many
v_gene: TRBV21-1

CDR3nt: TGTGCCAGCAAAGGGTTAGCCAAAAACATTCAGTACTTC
CDR3aa: CASKGLAKNIQYF
j_gene: TRBJ2-4
len: 13
d_gene: .
abundance: few
v_gene: TRBV27

CDR3nt: TGTGCCAGCAGTGACAGGTTCGCCGGGGAGCTGTTTTTT
CDR3aa: CASSDRFAGELFF
j_gene: TRBJ2-2
len: 13
d_gene: .
abundance: .
v_gene: TRBV6-1

CDR3nt: TGTGCCAGCAGCTTCACTGAGGACACTGAAGCTTTCTTT
CDR3aa: CASSFTEDTEAFF
j_gene: TRBJ1-1
len: 13
d_gene: .
abundance: few
v_gene: TRBV5-5

CDR3nt: TGTGCCAGCAGGCATCGACAGGTCGTAGATACGCAGTATTTT
CDR3aa: CASRHRQVVDTQYF
j_gene: TRBJ2-3
len: 14
d_gene: .
abundance: .
v_gene: TRBV12-3/TRBV12-4

CDR3nt: TGTGCCAGCAGCCCCCTCGGAGGTAACACTGAAGCTTTCTTT
CDR3aa: CASSPLGGNTEAFF
j_gene: TRBJ1-1
len: 14
d_gene: .
abundance: many
v_gene: TRBV11-2

CDR3nt: TGTGCCAGCAGCTTATCAGGGGCGGGGGGCACAGATACGCAGTATTTT
CDR3aa: CASSLSGAGGTDTQYF
j_gene: TRBJ2-3
len: 16
d_gene: .
abundance: .
v_gene: TRBV7-2

CDR3nt: TGCAGTGCTAGACCTGGCAGTACAGGGGACAATCAGCCCCAGCATTTT
CDR3aa: CSARPGSTGDNQPQHF
j_gene: TRBJ1-5
len: 16
d_gene: TRBD1
abundance: many
v_gene: TRBV20-1

CDR3nt: TGCAGCGCTCATGTGGGCGACACTGAAGCTTTCTTT
CDR3aa: CSAHVGDTEAFF
j_gene: TRBJ1-1
len: 12
d_gene: .
abundance: many
v_gene: TRBV29-1

CDR3nt: TGTGCCAGCAGTTCTCCCGGGACTAACTATGGCTACACCTTC
CDR3aa: CASSSPGTNYGYTF
j_gene: TRBJ1-2
len: 14
d_gene: .
abundance: many
v_gene: TRBV28

CDR3nt: TGTGCCAGCAGTTTAGTCGCGTCTCCCCACGAGCAGTACTTC
CDR3aa: CASSLVASPHEQYF
j_gene: TRBJ2-7
len: 14
d_gene: .
abundance: few
v_gene: TRBV28

CDR3nt: TGTGCCAGCAGTCGAGACAGGGACAGCTCCTACGAGCAGTACTTC
CDR3aa: CASSRDRDSSYEQYF
j_gene: TRBJ2-7
len: 15
d_gene: TRBD1
abundance: .
v_gene: TRBV6-2/TRBV6-3

CDR3nt: TGTGCCAGCAGCTTGGACCGGACTAAACTGTTTTTT
CDR3aa: CASSLDRTKLFF
j_gene: TRBJ1-4
len: 12
d_gene: .
abundance: .
v_gene: TRBV11-2

CDR3nt: TGTGCCAGCAGCCAAGAAGGATCTAGCGGGGGGAAATACAATGAGCAGTTCTTC
CDR3aa: CASSQEGSSGGKYNEQFF
j_gene: TRBJ2-1
len: 18
d_gene: TRBD2
abundance: few
v_gene: TRBV3-1

CDR3nt: TGCAGCGTTGATAGGGACAGCGAGCAAGAGACCCAGTACTTC
CDR3aa: CSVDRDSEQETQYF
j_gene: TRBJ2-5
len: 14
d_gene: TRBD1
abundance: many
v_gene: TRBV29-1

CDR3nt: TGCGCCAGCAGCACGCTAGCGGGGGGGTACAATGAGCAGTTCTTC
CDR3aa: CASSTLAGGYNEQFF
j_gene: TRBJ2-1
len: 15
d_gene: TRBD2
abundance: many
v_gene: TRBV5-1

CDR3nt: TGCGCCAGCAGCTTGGCCTTACAGGAAAAACTGTTTTTT
CDR3aa: CASSLALQEKLFF
j_gene: TRBJ1-4
len: 13
d_gene: .
abundance: few
v_gene: TRBV5-1

CDR3nt: TGCGCCAGCAGTGCCTCGGGGAATACTGAAGCTTTCTTT
CDR3aa: CASSASGNTEAFF
j_gene: TRBJ1-1
len: 13
d_gene: .
abundance: .
v_gene: TRBV10-1

CDR3nt: TGTGCCAGCTCGCCTCAAGAGGGAGGTCGTACTGAAGCTTTCTTT
CDR3aa: CASSPQEGGRTEAFF
j_gene: TRBJ1-1
len: 15
d_gene: .
abundance: few
v_gene: TRBV18

CDR3nt: TGTGCCAGCAGCGCTCAGGGGCACTCCTACGAGCAGTACTTC
CDR3aa: CASSAQGHSYEQYF
j_gene: TRBJ2-7
len: 14
d_gene: .
abundance: .
v_gene: TRBV5-4

CDR3nt: TGTGCCAGCAAGGACGTCCTCCCCTACGAGCAGTACTTC
CDR3aa: CASKDVLPYEQYF
j_gene: TRBJ2-7
len: 13
d_gene: .
abundance: .
v_gene: TRBV6-2/TRBV6-3

CDR3nt: TGTGCCACCAGTGATTTGGGAAAGGCTGGGGATACGCAGTATTTT
CDR3aa: CATSDLGKAGDTQYF
j_gene: TRBJ2-3
len: 15
d_gene: .
abundance: few
v_gene: TRBV24-1

CDR3nt: TGTGCCAGCAATGCTCCGGGACAGGGGCTCTACGAGCAGTACTTC
CDR3aa: CASNAPGQGLYEQYF
j_gene: TRBJ2-7
len: 15
d_gene: TRBD1
abundance: few
v_gene: TRBV28

CDR3nt: TGTGCCAGCAGCCACCCGGGACTCTACAATGAGCAGTTCTTC
CDR3aa: CASSHPGLYNEQFF
j_gene: TRBJ2-1
len: 14
d_gene: .
abundance: many
v_gene: TRBV7-9

CDR3nt: TGTGCCATCAGACCGGGACAGGAGAACACTGAAGCTTTCTTT
CDR3aa: CAIRPGQENTEAFF
j_gene: TRBJ1-1
len: 14
d_gene: TRBD1
abundance: many
v_gene: TRBV10-3

CDR3nt: TGTGCCAGCACCCAAGCCACCTTAGAGGGCACCATATATTTT
CDR3aa: CASTQATLEGTIYF
j_gene: TRBJ1-3
len: 14
d_gene: .
abundance: few
v_gene: TRBV4-2

CDR3nt: TGTGCCAGCGGAAGGAACACTGAAGCTTTCTTT
CDR3aa: CASGRNTEAFF
j_gene: TRBJ1-1
len: 11
d_gene: .
abundance: few
v_gene: TRBV12-3/TRBV12-4

CDR3nt: TGCAGTGCCGAGCCGGGACAGGGCTACGAGCAGTACTTC
CDR3aa: CSAEPGQGYEQYF
j_gene: TRBJ2-7
len: 13
d_gene: TRBD1
abundance: many
v_gene: TRBV20-1

CDR3nt: TGTGCCAGCAGCTTACGGACACTAAGCTCCTACGAGCAGTACTTC
CDR3aa: CASSLRTLSSYEQYF
j_gene: TRBJ2-7
len: 15
d_gene: .
abundance: many
v_gene: TRBV7-2

CDR3nt: TGTGCCAGCTCATCCCTCGGGGGTGCCTACAATGAGCAGTTCTTC
CDR3aa: CASSSLGGAYNEQFF
j_gene: TRBJ2-1
len: 15
d_gene: .
abundance: few
v_gene: TRBV18

CDR3nt: TGTGCCAGCAGCCCAGGGCCGGTTCCTGAAGCTTTCTTT
CDR3aa: CASSPGPVPEAFF
j_gene: TRBJ1-1
len: 13
d_gene: .
abundance: many
v_gene: TRBV28

CDR3nt: TGTGCCTGGAGTGGCACAGATACGCAGTATTTT
CDR3aa: CAWSGTDTQYF
j_gene: TRBJ2-3
len: 11
d_gene: .
abundance: few
v_gene: TRBV30

CDR3nt: TGTGCCAGCAGTTGGTCCAGACTGAACACTGAAGCTTTCTTT
CDR3aa: CASSWSRLNTEAFF
j_gene: TRBJ1-1
len: 14
d_gene: .
abundance: .
v_gene: TRBV6-5